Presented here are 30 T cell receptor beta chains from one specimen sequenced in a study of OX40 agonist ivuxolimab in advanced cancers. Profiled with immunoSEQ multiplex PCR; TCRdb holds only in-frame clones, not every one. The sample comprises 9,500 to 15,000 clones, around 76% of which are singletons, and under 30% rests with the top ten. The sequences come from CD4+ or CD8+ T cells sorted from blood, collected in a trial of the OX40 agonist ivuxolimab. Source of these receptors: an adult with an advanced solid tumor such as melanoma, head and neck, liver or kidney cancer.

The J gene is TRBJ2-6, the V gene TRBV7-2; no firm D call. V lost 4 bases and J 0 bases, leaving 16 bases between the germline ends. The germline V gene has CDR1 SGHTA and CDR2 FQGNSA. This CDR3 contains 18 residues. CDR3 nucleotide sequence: TGTGCCAGCAGCTCCGGAAGGGCCTTGATCTCTGGGGCCAACGTCCTGACTTTC. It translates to CASSSGRALISGANVLTF.

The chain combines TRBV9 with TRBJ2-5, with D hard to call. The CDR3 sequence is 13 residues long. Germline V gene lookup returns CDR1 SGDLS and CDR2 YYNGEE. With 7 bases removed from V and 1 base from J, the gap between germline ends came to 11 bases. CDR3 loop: CASSKGGQETQYF. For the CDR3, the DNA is TGTGCCAGCTCCAAGGGCGGCCAAGAGACCCAGTACTTC.

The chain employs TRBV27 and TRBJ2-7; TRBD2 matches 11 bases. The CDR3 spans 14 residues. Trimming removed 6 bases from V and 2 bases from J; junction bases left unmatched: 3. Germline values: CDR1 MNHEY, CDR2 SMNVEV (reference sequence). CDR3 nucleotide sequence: TGTGCCAGCAGGGGGACTAGCGGAGCCTACGAGCAGTACGTC. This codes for CASRGTSGAYEQYV.

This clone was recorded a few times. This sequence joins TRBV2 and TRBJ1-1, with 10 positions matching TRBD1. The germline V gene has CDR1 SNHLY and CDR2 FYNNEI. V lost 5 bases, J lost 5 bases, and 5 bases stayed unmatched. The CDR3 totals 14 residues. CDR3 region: CASSSTGGVTEAFF. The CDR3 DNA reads TGTGCCAGCAGTTCGACAGGGGGCGTAACTGAAGCTTTCTTT.

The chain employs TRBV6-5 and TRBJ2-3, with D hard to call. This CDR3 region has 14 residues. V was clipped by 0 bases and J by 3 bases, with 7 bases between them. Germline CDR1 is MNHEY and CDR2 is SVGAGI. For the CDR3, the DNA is TGTGCCAGCAGTTACTCAATACGTACAGATACGCAGTATTTT. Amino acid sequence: CASSYSIRTDTQYF.

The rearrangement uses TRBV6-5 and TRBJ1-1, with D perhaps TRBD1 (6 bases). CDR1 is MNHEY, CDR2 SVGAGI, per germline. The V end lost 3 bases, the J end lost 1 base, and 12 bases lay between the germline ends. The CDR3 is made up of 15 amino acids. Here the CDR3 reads CASSYHPTGNTEAFF. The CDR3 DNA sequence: TGTGCCAGCAGTTATCACCCGACAGGGAACACTGAAGCTTTCTTT.

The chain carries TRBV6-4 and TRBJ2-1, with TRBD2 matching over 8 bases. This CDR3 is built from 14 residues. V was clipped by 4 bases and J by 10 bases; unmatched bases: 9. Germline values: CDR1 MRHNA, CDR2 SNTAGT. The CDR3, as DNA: TGTGCCAGCAGTGCGGGGGGGTCAGGGGACGAGCAGTTCTTC. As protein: CASSAGGSGDEQFF.

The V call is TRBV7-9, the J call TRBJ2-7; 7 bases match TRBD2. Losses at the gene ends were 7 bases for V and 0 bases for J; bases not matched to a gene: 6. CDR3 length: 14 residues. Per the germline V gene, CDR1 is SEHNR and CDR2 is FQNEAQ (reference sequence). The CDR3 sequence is CASTERGSSYEQYF. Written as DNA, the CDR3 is TGTGCCAGCACCGAGCGGGGTAGCTCCTACGAGCAGTACTTC.

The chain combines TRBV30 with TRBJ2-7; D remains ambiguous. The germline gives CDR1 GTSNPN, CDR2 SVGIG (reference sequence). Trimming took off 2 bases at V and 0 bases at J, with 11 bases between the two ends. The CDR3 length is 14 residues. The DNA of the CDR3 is TGTGCCTGGAGTAAGGTAGCCAGCTCCTACGAGCAGTACGTC. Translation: CAWSKVASSYEQYV.

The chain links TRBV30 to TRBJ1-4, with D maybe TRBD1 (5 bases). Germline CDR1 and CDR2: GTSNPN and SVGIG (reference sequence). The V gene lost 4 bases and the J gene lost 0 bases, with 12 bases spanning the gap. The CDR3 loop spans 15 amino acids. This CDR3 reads CAWTQGTSTNEKLFF. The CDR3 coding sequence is TGTGCCTGGACGCAGGGAACTTCAACTAATGAAAAACTGTTTTTT.

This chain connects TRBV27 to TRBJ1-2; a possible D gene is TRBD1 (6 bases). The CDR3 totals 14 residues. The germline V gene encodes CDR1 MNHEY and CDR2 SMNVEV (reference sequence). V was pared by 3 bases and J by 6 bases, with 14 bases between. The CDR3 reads CASSLGGTTHGYTF. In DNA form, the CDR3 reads TGTGCCAGCAGTTTGGGCGGGACAACCCATGGCTACACCTTC.

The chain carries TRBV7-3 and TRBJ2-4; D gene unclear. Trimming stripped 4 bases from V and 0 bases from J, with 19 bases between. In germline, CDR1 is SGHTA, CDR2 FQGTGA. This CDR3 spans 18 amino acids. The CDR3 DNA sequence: TGTGCCAGCAGCTATTCCGCGGACGGAGCTCTAGCCAAAAACATTCAGTACTTC. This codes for CASSYSADGALAKNIQYF.

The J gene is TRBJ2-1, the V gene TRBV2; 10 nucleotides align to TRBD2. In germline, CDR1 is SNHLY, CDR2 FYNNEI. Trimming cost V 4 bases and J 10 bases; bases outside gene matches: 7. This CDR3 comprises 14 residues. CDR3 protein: CASSVLAGDDEQFF. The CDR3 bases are TGTGCCAGCAGTGTGCTAGCGGGAGATGACGAGCAGTTCTTC.

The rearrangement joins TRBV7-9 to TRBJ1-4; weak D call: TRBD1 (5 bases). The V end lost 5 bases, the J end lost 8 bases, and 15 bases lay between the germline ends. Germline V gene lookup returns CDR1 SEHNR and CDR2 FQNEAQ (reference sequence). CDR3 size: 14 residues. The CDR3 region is CASSIPGRREKLFF. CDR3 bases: TGTGCCAGCAGCATCCCAGGGAGGAGGGAAAAACTGTTTTTT.

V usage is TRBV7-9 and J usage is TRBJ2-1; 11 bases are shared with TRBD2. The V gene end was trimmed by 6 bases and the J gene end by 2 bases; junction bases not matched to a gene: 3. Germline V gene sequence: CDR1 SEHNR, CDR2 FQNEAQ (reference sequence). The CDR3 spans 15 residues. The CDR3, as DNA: TGTGCCAGCAGTCGACTAGCGGGGCCCTACAATGAGCAGTTCTTC. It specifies CASSRLAGPYNEQFF.

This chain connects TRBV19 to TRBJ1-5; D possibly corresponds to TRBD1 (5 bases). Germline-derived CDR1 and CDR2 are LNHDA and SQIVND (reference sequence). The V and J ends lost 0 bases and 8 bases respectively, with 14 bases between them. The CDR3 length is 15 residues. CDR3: CASSIERDPREPQHF. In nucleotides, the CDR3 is TGTGCCAGTAGTATAGAAAGGGACCCCAGGGAGCCCCAGCATTTT.

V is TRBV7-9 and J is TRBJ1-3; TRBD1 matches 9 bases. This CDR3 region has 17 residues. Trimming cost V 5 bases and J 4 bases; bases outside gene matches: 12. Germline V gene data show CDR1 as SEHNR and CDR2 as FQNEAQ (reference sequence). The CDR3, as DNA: TGTGCCAGCAGCCCCAGGCCAGGGACAGGGTACGGAAACACCATATATTTT. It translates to CASSPRPGTGYGNTIYF.

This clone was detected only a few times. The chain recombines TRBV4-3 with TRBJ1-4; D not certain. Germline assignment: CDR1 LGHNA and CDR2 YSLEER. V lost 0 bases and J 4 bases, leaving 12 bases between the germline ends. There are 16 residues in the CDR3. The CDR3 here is CASSQDGVSDNEKLFF. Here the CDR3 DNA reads TGCGCCAGCAGCCAAGATGGGGTTTCGGATAATGAAAAACTGTTTTTT.

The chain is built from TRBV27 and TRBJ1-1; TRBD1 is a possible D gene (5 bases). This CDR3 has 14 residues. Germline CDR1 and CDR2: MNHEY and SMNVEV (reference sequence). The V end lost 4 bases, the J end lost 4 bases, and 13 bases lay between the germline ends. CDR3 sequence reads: CASSSWGSATEAFF. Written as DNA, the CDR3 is TGTGCCAGCAGTTCATGGGGGTCGGCCACTGAAGCTTTCTTT.

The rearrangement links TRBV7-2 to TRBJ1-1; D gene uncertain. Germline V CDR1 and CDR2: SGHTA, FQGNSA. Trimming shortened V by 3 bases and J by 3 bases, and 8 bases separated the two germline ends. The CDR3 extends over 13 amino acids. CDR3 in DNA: TGTGCCAGCAGCTTGAGGGCGTACACTGAAGCTTTCTTT. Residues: CASSLRAYTEAFF.

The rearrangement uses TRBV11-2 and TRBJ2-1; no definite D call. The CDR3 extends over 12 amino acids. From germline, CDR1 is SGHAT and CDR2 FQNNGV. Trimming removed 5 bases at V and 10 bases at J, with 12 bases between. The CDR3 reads CASSPGLGEQFF. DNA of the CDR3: TGTGCCAGCAGCCCGGGCCTGGGGGAGCAGTTCTTC. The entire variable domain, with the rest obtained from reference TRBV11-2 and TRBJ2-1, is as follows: EAGVAQSPRYKIIEKRQSVAFWCNPISGHATLYWYQQILGQGPKLLIQFQNNGVVDDSQLPKDRFSAERLKGVDSTLKIQPAKLEDSAVYLCASSPGLGEQFFGPGTRLTVL.

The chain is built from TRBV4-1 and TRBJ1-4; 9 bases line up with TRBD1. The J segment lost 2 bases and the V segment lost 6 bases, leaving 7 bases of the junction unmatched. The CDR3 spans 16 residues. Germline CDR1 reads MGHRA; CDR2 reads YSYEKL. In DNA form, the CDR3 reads TGCGCCAGCAGTCCGGACAGGGGCCGGACTAATGAAAAACTGTTTTTT. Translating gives CASSPDRGRTNEKLFF.

This CDR3 is CASSKLNDNEQFF. CDR3 nucleotides: TGTGCCAGCAGTAAATTGAACGACAATGAGCAGTTCTTC. The V call is TRBV6-6, the J call TRBJ2-1; D gene unclear. The CDR3 is made up of 13 amino acids. Trimming removed 5 bases at V and 5 bases at J, with 10 bases between. From germline, CDR1 is MNHNY and CDR2 SVGAGI (reference sequence).

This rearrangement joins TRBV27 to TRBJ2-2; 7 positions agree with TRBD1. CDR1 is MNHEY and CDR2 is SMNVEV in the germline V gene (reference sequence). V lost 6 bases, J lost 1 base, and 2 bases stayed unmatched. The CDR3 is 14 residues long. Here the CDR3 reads CASSWTGNTGELFF. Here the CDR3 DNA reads TGTGCCAGCAGCTGGACAGGGAACACCGGGGAGCTGTTTTTT.

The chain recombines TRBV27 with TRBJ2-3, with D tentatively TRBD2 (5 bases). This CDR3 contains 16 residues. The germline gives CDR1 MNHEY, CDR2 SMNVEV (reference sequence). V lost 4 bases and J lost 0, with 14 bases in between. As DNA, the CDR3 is TGTGCCAGCAGTTCCCCACCCCGGACTAGCACAGATACGCAGTATTTT. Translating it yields CASSSPPRTSTDTQYF.

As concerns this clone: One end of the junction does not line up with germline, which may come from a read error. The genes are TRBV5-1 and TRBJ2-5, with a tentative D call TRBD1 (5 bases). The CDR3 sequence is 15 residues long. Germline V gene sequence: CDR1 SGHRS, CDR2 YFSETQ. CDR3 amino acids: CASRLGWGYQETQYF. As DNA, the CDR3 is TGCGCCAGCAGATTGGGGTGGGGCTACCAAGAGACCCAGTACTTC.

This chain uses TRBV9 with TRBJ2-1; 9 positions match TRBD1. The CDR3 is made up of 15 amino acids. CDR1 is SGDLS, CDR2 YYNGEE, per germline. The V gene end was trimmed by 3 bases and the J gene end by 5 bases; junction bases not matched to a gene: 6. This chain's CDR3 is CASSAGTGSNNEQFF. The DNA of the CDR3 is TGTGCCAGCAGCGCAGGGACAGGGTCTAACAATGAGCAGTTCTTC. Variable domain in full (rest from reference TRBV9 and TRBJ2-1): DSGVTQTPKHLITATGQRVTLRCSPRSGDLSVYWYQQSLDQGLQFLIQYYNGEERAKGNILERFSAQQFPDLHSELNLSSLELGDSALYFCASSAGTGSNNEQFFGPGTRLTVL.

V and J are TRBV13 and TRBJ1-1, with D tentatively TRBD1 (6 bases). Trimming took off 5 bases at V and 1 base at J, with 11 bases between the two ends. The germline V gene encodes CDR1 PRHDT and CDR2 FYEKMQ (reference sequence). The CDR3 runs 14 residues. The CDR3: CASSPLTGNTEAFF. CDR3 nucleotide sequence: TGTGCCAGCAGCCCCTTGACAGGGAACACTGAAGCTTTCTTT. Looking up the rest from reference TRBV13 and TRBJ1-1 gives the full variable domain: AAGVIQSPRHLIKEKRETATLKCYPIPRHDTVYWYQQGPGQDPQFLISFYEKMQSDKGSIPDRFSAQQFSDYHSELNMSSLELGDSALYFCASSPLTGNTEAFFGQGTRLTVV.

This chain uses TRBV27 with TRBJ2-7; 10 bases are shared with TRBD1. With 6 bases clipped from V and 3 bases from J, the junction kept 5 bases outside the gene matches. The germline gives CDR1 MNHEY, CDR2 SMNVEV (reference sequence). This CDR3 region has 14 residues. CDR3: CASRPDRGVYEQYF. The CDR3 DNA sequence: TGTGCCAGCAGGCCGGACAGGGGGGTCTACGAGCAGTACTTC.

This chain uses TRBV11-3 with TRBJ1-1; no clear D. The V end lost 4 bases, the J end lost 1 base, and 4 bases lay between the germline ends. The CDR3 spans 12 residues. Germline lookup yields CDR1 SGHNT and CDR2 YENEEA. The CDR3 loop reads CASSSRNTEAFF. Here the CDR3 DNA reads TGTGCCAGCAGCTCCAGGAACACTGAAGCTTTCTTT.